This T cell receptor (beta chain) comes out of a study of Ad26.COV2.S vaccination and SARS-CoV-2 variants. Study-wide background: The Ad26.COV2.S arm of the COV1001 trial was where the donor was placed. Into the muscle, Ad26.COV2.S was dosed once or twice, 56 days apart.

Repertoires were generated with immunoSEQ multiplex PCR, while TCRdb's copy carries only in-frame clones and drops some. This sample yields about 680,000 clones, of which 70% to 90% are seen a single time; approximately 1.5% belongs to the top ten. Sample treatment: some 20 received Ad26.COV2.S at low or high dose, single or two shots; a few received placebo; per-sample allocation not given. Collection of the samples took place on day 63 after the first injection of vaccine or placebo. Turning to this clone: Its antigen remains unknown. This sample also contains other DNA sequences that code for the same CDR3.

This CDR3 has 14 amino acids. Germline CDR1 reads MNHEY; CDR2 reads SVGAGI. Trimming removed 2 bases from V and 1 base from J, with 9 bases in between. Study-wide points: Non-spike TCR breadth showed similarity between vaccine and placebo recipients. Those who received the vaccine showed greater spike-specific TCR breadth than those given placebo.

The J gene is TRBJ2-7, the V gene TRBV6-5; D call uncertain. This TCR derives from a person between 18 and 65 years old who received the Ad26.COV2.S COVID-19 vaccine or a placebo. Here the sequenced sample was peripheral blood, taken in a trial of Ad26.COV2.S vaccine versus placebo. The CDR3 here is CASSYGPSSYEQYF. The CDR3 DNA reads TGTGCCAGCAGTTACGGGCCGTCTTCCTACGAGCAGTACTTC.